A selection of T cell receptor beta chains follows, all from one sample in a study of Ad26.COV2.S vaccination and SARS-CoV-2 variants. Some clones are missing from TCRdb's copy, which holds only in-frame ones; the method was immunoSEQ multiplex PCR. The data show 300,000 to 400,000 clones, over 75% seen once. The material was peripheral blood, obtained in a trial of Ad26.COV2.S vaccine versus placebo. The receptors here all came from a person between 18 and 65 years old who received the Ad26.COV2.S COVID-19 vaccine or a placebo. Both conserved end residues are part of each CDR3. A D gene is named only where the DNA matches it firmly. Rows give clone size only sometimes, using once, few, many, or a class for an expanded clone.

clone_size,j_call,d_call,v_call,cdr3_aa,cdr3_nt
.,TRBJ1-2,TRBD1,TRBV11-2,CASRPSPAPTGANYGYTF,TGTGCCAGCAGACCCTCCCCGGCCCCGACAGGGGCCAACTATGGCTACACCTTC
.,TRBJ1-1,.,TRBV11-1,CASSFWTTEAFF,TGTGCCAGCAGCTTCTGGACTACTGAAGCTTTCTTT
.,TRBJ2-7,TRBD2,TRBV29-1,CSVNSGAGEQYF,TGCAGCGTAAATAGCGGGGCGGGCGAGCAGTACTTC
.,TRBJ2-7,TRBD1,TRBV6-5,CASSYVGQNSYEQYF,TGTGCCAGCAGTTACGTGGGACAGAACTCCTACGAGCAGTACTTC
.,TRBJ1-2,TRBD1,TRBV4-2,CASSQDPGGSANYGYTF,TGTGCCAGCAGCCAAGACCCAGGGGGGAGTGCTAACTATGGCTACACCTTC
.,TRBJ2-5,TRBD1,TRBV7-2,CASSPNPWDRGKETQYF,TGTGCCAGCAGCCCGAATCCCTGGGACAGGGGCAAAGAGACCCAGTACTTC
many,TRBJ1-1,.,TRBV24-1,CATSDSPGNTEAFF,TGTGCCACCAGTGATTCCCCGGGGAACACTGAAGCTTTCTTT
few,TRBJ1-4,.,TRBV27,CASSLLTERNEKLFF,TGTGCCAGCAGTTTATTAACAGAGCGTAATGAAAAACTGTTTTTT
.,TRBJ2-7,.,TRBV27,CASSLSFRFYEQYF,TGTGCCAGCAGTTTATCCTTCCGATTCTACGAGCAGTACTTC
.,TRBJ2-2,.,TRBV4-1,CASSQRGGGELFF,TGCGCCAGCAGCCAACGTGGAGGCGGGGAGCTGTTTTTT
.,TRBJ1-2,TRBD1,TRBV9,CASSKRGRDRLYEGYTF,TGTGCCAGCAGCAAACGAGGGAGGGACAGGCTTTATGAGGGCTACACCTTC
.,TRBJ2-7,.,TRBV7-9,CASSHRVLEQYF,TGTGCCAGCAGCCACAGGGTTCTCGAGCAGTACTTC
.,TRBJ1-1,.,TRBV5-4,CASSLDGPPGSAEAFF,TGTGCCAGCAGCTTGGATGGTCCTCCAGGGAGCGCTGAAGCTTTCTTT
.,TRBJ2-2,TRBD2,TRBV5-1,CASSSGGQTTGELFF,TGCGCCAGCAGCTCGGGGGGGCAGACCACCGGGGAGCTGTTTTTT
.,TRBJ1-2,.,TRBV27,CASRTSNYGYTF,TGTGCCAGCAGAACGTCTAACTATGGCTACACCTTC
.,TRBJ2-3,TRBD2,TRBV7-3,CASSYPSGGPSTDTQYF,TGTGCCAGCAGCTACCCTAGCGGGGGACCTAGCACAGATACGCAGTATTTT
once,TRBJ2-1,TRBD2,TRBV27,CASSGLATYNEQFF,TGTGCCAGCAGCGGACTAGCAACCTACAATGAGCAGTTCTTC
few,TRBJ1-2,.,TRBV5-4,CASTPGGSGYTF,TGTGCCAGCACCCCGGGGGGTAGTGGCTACACCTTC
.,TRBJ1-2,.,TRBV25-1,CASSEFGRVTGYTF,TGTGCCAGCAGTGAATTCGGCAGGGTAACTGGCTACACCTTC